This is a list of T cell receptor beta chains from one sample in a study of CD8 T cells in Susac syndrome. TCRdb used MiXCR to reprocess the immunoSEQ multiplex PCR reads, holding one entry per CDR3 protein. The top ten clones hold about 0.29% of a sample with 20,000 to 25,000 distinct CDR3 sequences, about 92% of them seen once. Specimen: CD8+ T cells from PBMCs. The receptor set was obtained from a human donor in good health. Both conserved end residues are part of each CDR3. D genes are given only for firm matches. Clone size is not always given. Where it is, it says once, few, many or a class for expanded clones.

. TRBJ1-1 TRBV27 . CASSLLGTPNTEAFF TGTGCCAGCAGTTTATTGGGGACACCGAACACTGAAGCTTTCTTT
. TRBJ1-5 TRBV27 once CASSLSSLAFQPQHF TGTGCCAGCAGTTTATCGTCGCTGGCTTTTCAGCCCCAGCATTTT
TRBD1 TRBJ2-7 TRBV7-2 . CASRFHRGPYEQYF TGTGCCAGCAGGTTTCACAGGGGGCCATACGAGCAGTACTTC
TRBD1 TRBJ1-2 TRBV9 once CASSQPGQGARGYTF TGTGCCAGCAGCCAGCCGGGACAGGGGGCGCGTGGCTACACCTTC
. TRBJ1-2 TRBV27 . CASSLSFGGVGYGYTF TGTGCCAGCAGTTTAAGTTTTGGAGGGGTCGGCTATGGCTACACCTTC
TRBD1 TRBJ2-7 TRBV27 . CASSPGQASSYEQYF TGTGCCAGCAGTCCGGGACAGGCTAGCTCCTACGAGCAGTACTTC
. TRBJ2-2 TRBV9 once CASSVAGGLSGELFF TGTGCCAGCAGCGTAGCCGGGGGGCTTAGCGGGGAGCTGTTTTTT
. TRBJ2-3 TRBV19 . CASGEARGTDTQYF TGTGCCAGTGGAGAGGCTAGGGGTACAGATACGCAGTATTTT
. TRBJ2-2 TRBV14 . CASSQDLTRARTGELFF TGTGCCAGCAGCCAAGATCTTACCAGGGCGAGAACCGGGGAGCTGTTTTTT
. TRBJ1-1 TRBV6-5 . CASSYEEGHTEAFF TGTGCCAGCAGTTATGAAGAAGGGCACACTGAAGCTTTCTTT
TRBD1 TRBJ2-1 TRBV7-9 . CASSLQGVNEQFF TGTGCCAGCAGCCTCCAGGGGGTAAATGAGCAGTTCTTC
. TRBJ2-5 TRBV5-5 . CASSLTRAQVQETQYF TGTGCCAGCAGCTTAACGCGGGCACAGGTCCAAGAGACCCAGTACTTC
TRBD2 TRBJ2-3 TRBV6-4 . CASSEKESGGNTQYF TGTGCCAGCAGTGAAAAGGAAAGCGGGGGGAACACGCAGTATTTT
. TRBJ1-1 TRBV2 once CASSNRERTEAFF TGTGCCAGCAGTAACAGGGAAAGGACTGAAGCTTTCTTT
. TRBJ2-1 TRBV11-2 . CASSLDRSSVHNEQFF TGTGCCAGCAGCTTAGATCGGTCTAGCGTACACAATGAGCAGTTCTTC
. TRBJ1-2 TRBV2 . CATRPAGQYGYTF TGTGCCACGCGCCCCGCGGGACAATATGGCTACACCTTC
TRBD1 TRBJ2-7 TRBV19 . CASSQAWGQGRYEQYF TGTGCCAGTAGTCAGGCGTGGGGACAGGGAAGGTACGAGCAGTACTTC
. TRBJ2-1 TRBV5-1 . CASSLKLSDRSSYNEQFF TGCGCCAGCAGCTTGAAGTTGTCGGACAGAAGCTCCTACAATGAGCAGTTCTTC
TRBD1 TRBJ2-5 TRBV5-1 once CASSLGTGFYQETQYF TGCGCCAGCAGCTTGGGGACAGGGTTTTACCAAGAGACCCAGTACTTC
. TRBJ1-2 TRBV9 . CASSGYRAASYGYTF TGTGCCAGCAGCGGATACAGGGCGGCGTCCTATGGCTACACCTTC
. TRBJ2-5 TRBV7-9 . CASSVSGTQETQYF TGTGCCAGCAGCGTTTCCGGGACACAAGAGACCCAGTACTTC
TRBD2 TRBJ2-1 TRBV9 . CASSSSGGVVNEQFF TGTGCCAGCAGCTCTAGCGGGGGGGTGGTCAATGAGCAGTTCTTC
TRBD2 TRBJ2-1 TRBV5-1 . CASSLSTSGATNEQFF TGCGCCAGCAGCTTATCGACTAGCGGGGCCACCAATGAGCAGTTCTTC
. TRBJ2-2 TRBV7-6 . CASSLGGGLGHTGELFF TGTGCCAGCAGCTTAGGAGGGGGACTCGGTCACACCGGGGAGCTGTTTTTT
TRBD2 TRBJ2-1 TRBV5-1 . CASSTGLAGGHHEQFF TGCGCCAGCAGCACTGGACTAGCGGGGGGCCACCATGAGCAGTTCTTC
. TRBJ1-5 TRBV29-1 few CSVSLGRDNQPQHF TGCAGCGTCTCCTTGGGCAGGGACAATCAGCCCCAGCATTTT
. TRBJ1-1 TRBV6-2/TRBV6-3 . CASWGPEAFF TGTGCCAGCTGGGGGCCTGAAGCTTTCTTT
. TRBJ1-2 TRBV10-2 . CASSVEANYGYTF TGCGCCAGCAGTGTCGAAGCTAACTATGGCTACACCTTC
. TRBJ2-7 TRBV4-1 . CASSQRGSYEQYF TGCGCCAGCAGCCAAAGGGGATCCTACGAGCAGTACTTC
. TRBJ2-2 TRBV7-7 . CASSLGGPQRYTGELFF TGTGCTAGCAGCCTTGGGGGGCCCCAGAGGTACACCGGGGAGCTGTTTTTT
. TRBJ2-1 TRBV6-2/TRBV6-3 . CASSYSKLGLADEQFF TGTGCCAGCAGTTACTCGAAACTAGGACTCGCGGATGAGCAGTTCTTC
TRBD1 TRBJ2-1 TRBV3-1 . CASSPGTGRTNEQFF TGTGCCAGCAGCCCCGGGACAGGGAGAACCAATGAGCAGTTCTTC
TRBD2 TRBJ2-7 TRBV4-3 . CASSFGLAGTYEQYF TGCGCCAGCAGCTTCGGACTAGCTGGGACCTACGAGCAGTACTTC
. TRBJ2-7 TRBV20-1 . CSARDTQDSSYEQYF TGCAGTGCTAGAGATACCCAGGACAGCTCCTACGAGCAGTACTTC
. TRBJ2-7 TRBV20-1 . CSARDKIGTAFYEQYF TGCAGTGCTAGAGATAAGATTGGGACTGCCTTCTACGAGCAGTACTTC
. TRBJ2-5 TRBV15 . CATSRAGGSQETQYF TGTGCCACCAGCAGAGCTGGAGGCAGCCAAGAGACCCAGTACTTC
. TRBJ2-3 TRBV5-4 . CASSSRTASTDTQYF TGTGCCAGCAGCTCCCGGACAGCCAGCACAGATACGCAGTATTTT
. TRBJ1-1 TRBV6-2/TRBV6-3 . CASSYSPTEPQNTEAFF TGTGCCAGCAGTTATTCCCCGACGGAACCTCAGAACACTGAAGCTTTCTTT
. TRBJ1-1 TRBV5-4 . CASSLSGLPGAFF TGTGCCAGCAGCTTGTCGGGTCTTCCGGGAGCTTTCTTT
. TRBJ1-6 TRBV5-6 . CASSLGAQGLNSPLHF TGTGCCAGCAGCTTGGGGGCGCAGGGCCTTAATTCACCCCTCCACTTT
TRBD1 TRBJ2-7 TRBV6-1 few CASEPPDRGRDEQYF TGTGCCAGTGAACCGCCGGACAGGGGGCGCGACGAGCAGTACTTC
TRBD2 TRBJ2-1 TRBV7-2 . CASSWSGGEQFF TGTGCCAGCAGCTGGAGCGGGGGAGAGCAGTTCTTC
TRBD1 TRBJ2-7 TRBV12-3/TRBV12-4 . CASSPGTGAYEQYF TGTGCCAGCAGCCCCGGGACAGGGGCCTACGAGCAGTACTTC
TRBD1 TRBJ1-2 TRBV9 . CASSAGQGGGYTF TGTGCCAGCAGCGCGGGACAGGGGGGTGGCTACACCTTC
. TRBJ1-2 TRBV6-2/TRBV6-3 once CASSYVEGDATRDGYTF TGTGCCAGCAGTTACGTTGAGGGGGACGCTACAAGGGATGGCTACACCTTC
. TRBJ2-7 TRBV5-6 . CASSLRSRTIYYEQYF TGTGCCAGCAGCTTGAGATCACGCACCATTTACTACGAGCAGTACTTC